This T cell receptor (beta chain) was documented in a study of monozygotic twins with inflammatory bowel disease. General observations from the study: The analysis yielded no support for one strong signal or clonotype associated with IBD.

A note on this clonotype: Its antigen remains unidentified.

The CDR3 sequence is 15 residues long. The germline CDR1 and CDR2 sequences are DFQATT and SNEGSKA (reference sequence). TCRdb reprocessed the 5' RACE reads, keeping one entry per CDR3 protein, no DNA. There are 400,000 to 500,000 distinct CDR3 sequences in the sample, with 2% to 2.5% held by the top ten. After skipping T cell sorting, the authors isolated total RNA from whole blood. The V gene is TRBV20-1, the J gene TRBJ2-2; TCRdb lists TRBD2, though no DNA is available to test this call. The sample taken for sequencing was blood. This receptor was identified in a human donor with ulcerative colitis or Crohn's disease, or a healthy co-twin of an affected twin (not recorded which). CDR3 residues: CSARDQRGATGELFF.